Listed below are T cell receptor beta chains from one sample, sequenced in a study of cytomegalovirus exposure and HLA in healthy donors. Sequencing was performed with immunoSEQ multiplex PCR; in TCRdb, only in-frame clones are kept and a portion is missing. In the table there are around 100,000 clones, about 79% of which are singletons. Source material: PBMCs. Source of these receptors: a man between 50 and 59 years old in good health and CMV-seropositive. CDR3s include the opening cysteine and the closing phenylalanine or tryptophan. Each record gives: J gene, CDR3 length, V gene, clone size, CDR3 protein. A row's size may be missing; if present it is once, few, many or a size class.

J: TRBJ2-2; length: 16; V: TRBV5-4; size: few; CDR3: CASSFGRTGNTGELFF
J: TRBJ1-2; length: 13; V: TRBV27; size: -; CDR3: CASSLSSGGGYTF
J: TRBJ1-5; length: 13; V: TRBV4-1; size: -; CDR3: CASSQVHNQPQHF
J: TRBJ2-5; length: 12; V: TRBV2; size: -; CDR3: CASSPAENEQYF
J: TRBJ1-6; length: 13; V: TRBV30; size: -; CDR3: CAWSVEQGEPLHF
J: TRBJ2-1; length: 13; V: TRBV5-4; size: -; CDR3: CASRAGTDNEQFF
J: TRBJ1-5; length: 14; V: TRBV5-3; size: -; CDR3: CARSYSGVNQPQHF
J: TRBJ2-5; length: 15; V: TRBV7-3; size: -; CDR3: CASSLLAGSQETQYF
J: TRBJ2-3; length: 16; V: TRBV19; size: -; CDR3: CASSIPRGIGTDTQYF
J: TRBJ1-5; length: 14; V: TRBV30; size: -; CDR3: CAWSGGGLDQPQHF
J: TRBJ1-4; length: 14; V: TRBV2; size: -; CDR3: CASTLDRVGEKLFF
J: TRBJ1-6; length: 16; V: TRBV6-5; size: -; CDR3: CASSSGRESYNSPLHF
J: TRBJ2-1; length: 15; V: TRBV5-1; size: once; CDR3: CASSLGLAADNEQFF
J: TRBJ1-5; length: 14; V: TRBV28; size: -; CDR3: CASSLGGLNQPQHF
J: TRBJ1-3; length: 15; V: TRBV28; size: -; CDR3: CASSLLGGSGNTIYF
J: TRBJ2-6; length: 16; V: TRBV12-1; size: -; CDR3: CASSPGTGAGANVLTF